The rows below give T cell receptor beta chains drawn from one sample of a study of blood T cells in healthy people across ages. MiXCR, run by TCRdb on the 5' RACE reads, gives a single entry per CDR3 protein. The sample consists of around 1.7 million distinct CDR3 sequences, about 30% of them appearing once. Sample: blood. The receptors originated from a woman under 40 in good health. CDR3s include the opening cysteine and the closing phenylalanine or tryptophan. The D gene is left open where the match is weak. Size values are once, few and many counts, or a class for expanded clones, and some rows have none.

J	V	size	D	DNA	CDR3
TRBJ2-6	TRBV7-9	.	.	TGTGCCAGCAGACCTGTGGGACTCTCTGGGGCCAACGTCCTGACTTTC	CASRPVGLSGANVLTF
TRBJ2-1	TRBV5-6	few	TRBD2	TGTGCCAGCAGCCGACTAGCGACTTCCTACAATGAGCAGTTCTTC	CASSRLATSYNEQFF
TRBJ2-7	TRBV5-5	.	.	TGTGCCAGCAGCTTATTTGGTGCAGGGAACAACGAGCAGTACTTC	CASSLFGAGNNEQYF
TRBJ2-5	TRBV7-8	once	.	TGTGCCAGCAGTCGGGGACTCTTGTGGGAGACCCAGTACTTC	CASSRGLLWETQYF
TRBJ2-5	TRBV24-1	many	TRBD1	TGTGCCACCAGCAAAGCCGGGACAGGTGGGAAAGAGACCCAGTACTTC	CATSKAGTGGKETQYF
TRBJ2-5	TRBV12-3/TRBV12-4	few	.	TGTGCCAGCAGTCAAGCGGTGTCCCAAGAGACCCAGTACTTC	CASSQAVSQETQYF
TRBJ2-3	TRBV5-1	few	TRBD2	TGCGCCAGCAGCTTGGAGGACCTAGCGGGGCAGTATTTT	CASSLEDLAGQYF
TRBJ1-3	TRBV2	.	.	TGTGCCAGCAGTGGGAGCCGGGGAAACACCATATATTTT	CASSGSRGNTIYF
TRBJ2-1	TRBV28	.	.	TGTGCCAGCAGTTCGGACAGTCAAAGGGATGAGCAGTTCTTC	CASSSDSQRDEQFF
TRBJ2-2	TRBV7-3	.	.	TGTGCCAGCAGCTTAGACAGCCTTACCGGGGAGCGGTTTTTT	CASSLDSLTGERFF
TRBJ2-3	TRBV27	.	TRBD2	TGTGCCAGCAGTTTATCAAGGCTAGCGGGGAACACAGATACGCAGTATTTT	CASSLSRLAGNTDTQYF
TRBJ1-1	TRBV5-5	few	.	TGTGCCAGCAGCGATTGGGACACTGAAGCTTTCTTT	CASSDWDTEAFF
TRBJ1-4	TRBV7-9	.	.	TGTGCCAGCAGCTTAGCGGGGACGAGAGGGGAAAAACTGTTTTTT	CASSLAGTRGEKLFF
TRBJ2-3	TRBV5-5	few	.	TGTGCCAGCAGCTTGACGGGGATGCCCACAGATACGCAGTATTTT	CASSLTGMPTDTQYF
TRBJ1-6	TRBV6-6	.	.	TGTGCCAGCAGTTATAGGGAACGGGTTTCACCCCTCCACTTT	CASSYRERVSPLHF
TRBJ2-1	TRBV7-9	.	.	TGTGCCAGCAGCTTGGACAGACGTAGCGCGAAGCCTTATGAGCAGTTCTTC	CASSLDRRSAKPYEQFF
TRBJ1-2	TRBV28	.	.	TGTGCCAGCAGTCGATCCCATGGCTACACCTTC	CASSRSHGYTF
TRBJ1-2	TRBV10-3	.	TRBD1	TGTGCCATCGGTGAGATACAGGGGGCGGATGGCTACACCTTC	CAIGEIQGADGYTF
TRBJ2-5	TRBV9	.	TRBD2	TGTGCCAGCAGCGCTAGCGGGGGGGCGGAAGAGACCCAGTACTTC	CASSASGGAEETQYF
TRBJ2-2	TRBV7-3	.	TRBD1	TGTGCCAGCAGGTCCGACAGGGCCGGGGAGCTGTTTTTT	CASRSDRAGELFF
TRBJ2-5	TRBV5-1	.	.	TGCGCCAGCAGCTTTCCCAGACAAGAGACCCAGTACTTC	CASSFPRQETQYF
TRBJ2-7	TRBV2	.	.	TGTGCCAGCAGTGCAGAGACAGAATACTACGAGCAGTACTTC	CASSAETEYYEQYF
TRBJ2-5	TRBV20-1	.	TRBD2	TGCAGTGCTAGCCGGACTAGCGGGAAGGAGACCCAGTACTTC	CSASRTSGKETQYF
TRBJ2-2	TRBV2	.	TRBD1	TGTGGACAGGGGGCGAACACCGGGGAGCTGTTTTTT	CGQGANTGELFF
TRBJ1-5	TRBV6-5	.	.	TGTGCCAGCAGTAGTACCGCCCAGGGGCGCGGACAGCCCCAGCATTTT	CASSSTAQGRGQPQHF
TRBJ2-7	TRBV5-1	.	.	TGCGCCAGCAGCAAGGAAGTACAGGGAAGAGACTACGAGCAGTACTTC	CASSKEVQGRDYEQYF
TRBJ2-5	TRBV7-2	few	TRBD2	TGTGCCGGCAGCCAGACTAGCGTAAAAGAGACCCAGTACTTC	CAGSQTSVKETQYF
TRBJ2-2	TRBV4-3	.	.	TGCGCCAGCAGCCAGGATACAGGGCGGGACACCGGGGAGCTGTTTTTT	CASSQDTGRDTGELFF
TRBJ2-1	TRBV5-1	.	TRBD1	TGCGCCAGCAGTCTAGAAGGGACAGGGACCTACAATGAGCAGTTCTTC	CASSLEGTGTYNEQFF
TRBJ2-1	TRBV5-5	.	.	TGTGCCAGCAGTCCTGGGGTGGTTCGACCATACAATGAGCAGGTCTTC	CASSPGVVRPYNEQVF
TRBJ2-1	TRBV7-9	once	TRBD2	TGTGCCAGCATCATTAGCGGGAGGAGGGGCAATGAGCAGTTCTTC	CASIISGRRGNEQFF
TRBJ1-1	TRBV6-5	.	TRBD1	TGTGCCAGCAACAGACTTTCTTGGACACACAGGGGAGCTTTCTTT	CASNRLSWTHRGAFF
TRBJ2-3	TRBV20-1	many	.	TGCAGTGCTATATCTCCCTCAGCAGATACGCAGTATTTT	CSAISPSADTQYF
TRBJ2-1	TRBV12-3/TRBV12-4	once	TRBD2	TGTGCCAGCAGTTTCCAAGGACTAGCGGGAGCGATTCTAAGGAATGAGCAGTTCTTC	CASSFQGLAGAILRNEQFF
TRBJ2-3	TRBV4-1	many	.	TGCGCCAGCAGCCAAGAAAGCGGGCTCAGCACAGATACGCAGTATTTT	CASSQESGLSTDTQYF
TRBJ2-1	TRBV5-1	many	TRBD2	TGCGCCAGCAGCTTGTGGGGACTAGCGGGGGAACCCTACAATGAGCAGTTCTTC	CASSLWGLAGEPYNEQFF
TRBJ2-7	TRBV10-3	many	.	TGTGCCATCAGGGACGAGGGGGTCTACGAGCAGTACTTC	CAIRDEGVYEQYF
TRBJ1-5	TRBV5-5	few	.	TGTGCCAGCAGAGCGGACGGTTCCCTTAATCAGCCCCAGCATTTT	CASRADGSLNQPQHF
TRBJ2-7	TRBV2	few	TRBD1	TGTGCCAGCAGCCGACAGGGGGTCGAGCAGTACTTC	CASSRQGVEQYF
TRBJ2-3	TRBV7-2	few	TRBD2	TGTGCCAGCAGCCGGGTAGCGGGGGGGCGGGCTACGCAGTATTTT	CASSRVAGGRATQYF
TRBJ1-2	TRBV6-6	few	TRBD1	TGTGCCAGCAGACCTGGACAGGGGGACTATGGCTACACCTTC	CASRPGQGDYGYTF